These T cell receptor beta chains were read from a single sample in a study of blood T cell repertoires in COVID-19. Libraries were prepared by immunoSEQ multiplex PCR; TCRdb keeps only in-frame clonotypes and omits some of them. The repertoire holds approximately 180,000 clones, with roughly nine tenths as singletons. Source material: PBMCs or T cells enriched from blood (not recorded which). The source is a middle-aged woman with acute COVID-19. The CDR3 runs from the conserved cysteine through the conserved F or W. Fields, in order: CDR3 DNA, CDR3 protein, V gene, clone size, D gene, J gene. D genes are given only for firm matches. Size values are once, few and many counts, or a class for expanded clones, and some rows have none.

cdr3_nt: TGTGCCAGCAGCTTAGGGGGACAGGGTGGCACTGAAGCTTTCTTT; cdr3_aa: CASSLGGQGGTEAFF; v_call: TRBV7-9; clone_size: -; d_call: TRBD1; j_call: TRBJ1-1
cdr3_nt: TGCGCCAGCAGCCAAGATGCAGGGGGCCCGTTCTACGAGCAGTACTTC; cdr3_aa: CASSQDAGGPFYEQYF; v_call: TRBV4-1; clone_size: -; d_call: TRBD1; j_call: TRBJ2-7
cdr3_nt: TGTGCCAGCAGCCACGGGACAGCTTACAATGAGCAGTTCTTC; cdr3_aa: CASSHGTAYNEQFF; v_call: TRBV3-1/TRBV3-2; clone_size: -; d_call: TRBD1; j_call: TRBJ2-1
cdr3_nt: TGTGCCAGCAGTGACCCGGGACAGGTTAATGAAAAACTGTTTTTT; cdr3_aa: CASSDPGQVNEKLFF; v_call: TRBV27; clone_size: -; d_call: TRBD1; j_call: TRBJ1-4
cdr3_nt: TGTGCCAGCAGCCGACCCTCTGGGAGGGCGGGGGATACGCAGTATTTT; cdr3_aa: CASSRPSGRAGDTQYF; v_call: TRBV6-6; clone_size: -; d_call: TRBD2; j_call: TRBJ2-3
cdr3_nt: TGCGCCAGCAGCACCCGACAGGGCGCTAACTATGGCTACACCTTC; cdr3_aa: CASSTRQGANYGYTF; v_call: TRBV4-1; clone_size: once; d_call: TRBD1; j_call: TRBJ1-2
cdr3_nt: TGTGCCAGTAGTATAATGGACAGGGGGCTAATAGCTGAAGCTTTCTTT; cdr3_aa: CASSIMDRGLIAEAFF; v_call: TRBV19; clone_size: -; d_call: TRBD1; j_call: TRBJ1-1
cdr3_nt: TGTGCCAGCTCACCCGGGCAGGGGGCCTACGAGCAGTACTTC; cdr3_aa: CASSPGQGAYEQYF; v_call: TRBV18; clone_size: -; d_call: TRBD1; j_call: TRBJ2-7
cdr3_nt: TGTGCCAGCAGCCGTATGGGGGGAGCCTACAATGAGCAGTTCTTC; cdr3_aa: CASSRMGGAYNEQFF; v_call: TRBV7-3; clone_size: -; d_call: -; j_call: TRBJ2-1
cdr3_nt: TGTGCCAGCAGCGTAGGGGACAGGGGTTCTGGAAACACCATATATTTT; cdr3_aa: CASSVGDRGSGNTIYF; v_call: TRBV9; clone_size: -; d_call: TRBD1; j_call: TRBJ1-3
cdr3_nt: TGCGCCAGCAGCCAAGAAGGGGGCGGCGAGCAGTACTTC; cdr3_aa: CASSQEGGGEQYF; v_call: TRBV4-3; clone_size: few; d_call: TRBD1; j_call: TRBJ2-7
cdr3_nt: TGTGCCAGCAGCCGACAATACACAGGGAATGGCTACACCTTC; cdr3_aa: CASSRQYTGNGYTF; v_call: TRBV13; clone_size: -; d_call: -; j_call: TRBJ1-2
cdr3_nt: TGTGCCAGCAGCGATCGGACTGAGGCGGATACCTATGGCTACACCTTC; cdr3_aa: CASSDRTEADTYGYTF; v_call: TRBV7-6; clone_size: -; d_call: -; j_call: TRBJ1-2
cdr3_nt: TGCGCCAGCAGCTCTCAAACCGGGACAGGGCTCTATGGCTACACCTTC; cdr3_aa: CASSSQTGTGLYGYTF; v_call: TRBV5-1; clone_size: -; d_call: TRBD1; j_call: TRBJ1-2
cdr3_nt: TGCGCCAGCAAGAAAGGTTGTGCGGAAGCGAACACCGGGGAGCTGTTTTTT; cdr3_aa: CASKKGCAEANTGELFF; v_call: TRBV23-1; clone_size: -; d_call: -; j_call: TRBJ2-2
cdr3_nt: TGTGCCACCAGTGACTCGGGGGGAGTCTATGGCTACACCTTC; cdr3_aa: CATSDSGGVYGYTF; v_call: TRBV24-1; clone_size: -; d_call: -; j_call: TRBJ1-2
cdr3_nt: TGTGCCAGCAGTTACACGGGACAGGGTTATGGCTACACCTTC; cdr3_aa: CASSYTGQGYGYTF; v_call: TRBV6-5; clone_size: -; d_call: TRBD1; j_call: TRBJ1-2
cdr3_nt: TGCAGCGTTGTGTCAACGGGGATAACCTACGAGCAGTACTTC; cdr3_aa: CSVVSTGITYEQYF; v_call: TRBV29-1; clone_size: -; d_call: -; j_call: TRBJ2-7
cdr3_nt: TGTGCCAGCAGCTTGGGGGCAGGGGTTACCTACGAGCAGTACTTC; cdr3_aa: CASSLGAGVTYEQYF; v_call: TRBV5-5; clone_size: once; d_call: -; j_call: TRBJ2-7